These 10 T cell receptor beta chains share one sample of origin, sequenced in a study of cytomegalovirus exposure and HLA in healthy donors. Both 60 Vbeta primers and 13 Jbeta primers went into the PCR. The data were produced by immunoSEQ multiplex PCR, yet TCRdb's version contains in-frame clones alone and is incomplete. The sample's table shows approximately 77,000 clones. The material sequenced was PBMCs. Receptors originate from a man aged 25-45 years in good health and CMV-seronegative.

Details on this clone: Germline and junction disagree at one end, which may indicate a read error. V and J are TRBV7-7 and TRBJ2-5; 12 bases are shared with TRBD2. The CDR3 loop spans 16 amino acids. Germline V CDR1 and CDR2: SSHAT, FNYEAQ (reference sequence). CDR3 residues: CASSGSSGGALETQYF. In DNA, the CDR3 is TGTGCTAGCAGCGGATCTAGCGGGGGGGCCCTAGAGACCCAGTACTTC.

The V and J genes are TRBV2 and TRBJ1-3, with a possible D match to TRBD1 (6 bases). The ends were cut back, 5 bases at V and 0 bases at J, with 11 bases in the middle. Germline V gene data show CDR1 as SNHLY and CDR2 as FYNNEI. The CDR3 sequence is 15 residues long. The CDR3 DNA reads as TGTGCCAGCAGTACAGACAGGAGCTCTGGAAACACCATATATTTT. Amino acid sequence: CASSTDRSSGNTIYF.

V and J are TRBV7-2 and TRBJ1-2; 12 nucleotides line up with TRBD1. The CDR3 runs to 15 residues. Germline V gene data show CDR1 as SGHTA and CDR2 as FQGNSA. The V gene end was trimmed by 4 bases and the J gene end by 2 bases; junction bases not matched to a gene: 2. The DNA for the CDR3 is TGTGCCAGCAGCTCGGGACAGGGGGCGAACTATGGCTACACCTTC. It translates to CASSSGQGANYGYTF.

The rearrangement joins TRBV5-1 to TRBJ2-5; TRBD2 matches at 7 bases. Germline V CDR1 and CDR2: SGHRS, YFSETQ. The CDR3 runs to 15 residues. V trimming: 0 bases; J trimming: 5 bases; junction bases outside the gene matches: 7. The CDR3 DNA reads as TGCGCCAGCAGCTTGGGACGGGGGGACCTGGAGACCCAGTACTTC. It yields the protein CASSLGRGDLETQYF.

The chain uses TRBV7-2 and TRBJ1-2, with 7 bases matching TRBD1. This CDR3 comprises 13 residues. The germline CDR1 and CDR2 sequences are SGHTA and FQGNSA. The V gene end was trimmed by 5 bases and the J gene end by 6 bases; junction bases not matched to a gene: 6. The CDR3, as DNA: TGTGCCAGCAGCCGCGACAGGGAAGATGGCTACACCTTC. Translated, it gives CASSRDREDGYTF. Based on the CDR3 plus reference TRBV7-2 and TRBJ1-2, the full variable domain is GAGVSQSPSNKVTEKGKDVELRCDPISGHTALYWYRQSLGQGLEFLIYFQGNSAPDKSGLPSDRFSAERTGGSVSTLTIQRTQQEDSAVYLCASSRDREDGYTFGSGTRLTVV.

The chain is built from TRBV27 and TRBJ1-5, with D maybe TRBD1 (6 bases). Germline CDR1 and CDR2: MNHEY and SMNVEV (reference sequence). V gave up 6 bases and J gave up 3 bases, with 21 bases separating them. CDR3 length: 17 residues. DNA of the CDR3: TGTGCCAGCAGCCGGAAACAGGGCCTGATTGACAATCAGCCCCAGCATTTT. Its translation is CASSRKQGLIDNQPQHF.

The chain links TRBV4-3 to TRBJ2-1; TRBD2 agrees at 10 bases. CDR1 and CDR2 (germline): LGHNA, YSLEER. This CDR3 is 15 amino acids long. The V and J ends lost 3 bases and 5 bases, in that order; junction bases with no gene match: 4. CDR3 region: CASSQASGGDNEQFF. CDR3 DNA sequence: TGCGCCAGCAGCCAGGCTAGCGGGGGAGACAATGAGCAGTTCTTC.

The chain couples TRBV5-1 to TRBJ2-1, with TRBD2 identical over 12 bases. Unmatched junction bases numbered 3, after V lost 4 bases and J lost 4 bases. This CDR3 region has 15 residues. Germline CDR1 SGHRS, CDR2 YFSETQ. The CDR3 loop reads CASSTGLAGYNEQFF. CDR3 nucleotide sequence: TGCGCCAGCAGCACCGGACTAGCGGGATACAATGAGCAGTTCTTC.

The V gene is TRBV27, the J gene TRBJ1-2; weak D call: TRBD1 (5 bases). Trimming cost V 3 bases and J 0 bases, with 11 bases left between them. CDR1 and CDR2 (germline): MNHEY, SMNVEV (reference sequence). The CDR3 runs to 15 residues. CDR3 coding DNA: TGTGCCAGCAGTTTCTCACAGGCTGCTAACTATGGCTACACCTTC. Translating gives CASSFSQAANYGYTF.

The chain uses TRBV5-6 and TRBJ2-1; 10 bases match TRBD1. Unmatched junction bases numbered 12, after V lost 4 bases and J lost 8 bases. The CDR3 is made up of 16 amino acids. Germline lookup yields CDR1 SGHDT and CDR2 YYEEEE. CDR3 sequence reads: CASSLTRGQGVDEQFF. The CDR3 nucleotides are TGTGCCAGCAGCCTCACCCGCGGACAGGGGGTAGATGAGCAGTTCTTC.